The rows below give T cell receptor beta chains drawn from one sample of a study of T-cell reconstitution after alpha-beta-depleted transplantation in children. TCRdb passed the PCR reads through MiXCR, listing each CDR3 protein once. The data show approximately 500,000 distinct CDR3 sequences, 25% to 30% seen once. The sample in question was PBMCs, obtained before TCRalphabeta/CD19-depleted stem cell transplant. The receptors were sampled from a boy less than two years old with Wiskott-Aldrich syndrome, due to receive a stem cell transplant. The CDR3 runs from the conserved cysteine through the conserved F or W. Fields, in order: V gene, CDR3 protein.

TRBV5-1 CASSGTGNEQFF
TRBV18 CASSPRTENQRQHF
TRBV12-3/TRBV12-4 CASSHRDRGRDTQYF
TRBV5-1 CASSLRVFSGANVLTF
TRBV10-3 CAINHSGLQGETQYF
TRBV15 CATSRDINSPLHF
TRBV11-3 CASSYNSGTRETQYF
TRBV12-3/TRBV12-4 CASTPAGGFWEQYF
TRBV9 CASSVGGATYNEQFF
TRBV5-1 CASSLVDGSGKFPNEQFF
TRBV5-1 CASSLVGDYEQYF
TRBV28 CASSPTDYGYTF
TRBV5-1 CASSIRQGSNEKLFF
TRBV6-5 CASSYSGVSYGYTF
TRBV5-8 CASSLDKGGQGNTEAFF
TRBV24-1 CATSPSGTDTQYF
TRBV30 CAWSSTRLRGNEQFF
TRBV24-1 CATSDFPSGRGNEQFF
TRBV12-3/TRBV12-4 CASSPSGSGRDTQYF
TRBV5-1 CASSLPGGTSYEQYF
TRBV10-3 CATGTSGRATGELFF
TRBV6-1 CASSETGTQETQYF
TRBV7-6 CASSLAASGGGTEAFF